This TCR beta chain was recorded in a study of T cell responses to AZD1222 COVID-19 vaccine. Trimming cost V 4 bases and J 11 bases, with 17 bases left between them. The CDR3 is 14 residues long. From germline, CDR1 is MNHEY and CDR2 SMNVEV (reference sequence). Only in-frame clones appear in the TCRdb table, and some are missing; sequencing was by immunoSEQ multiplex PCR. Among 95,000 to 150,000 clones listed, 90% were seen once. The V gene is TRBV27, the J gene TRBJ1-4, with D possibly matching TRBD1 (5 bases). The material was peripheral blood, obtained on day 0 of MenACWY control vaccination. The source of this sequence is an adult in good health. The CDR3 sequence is CASSSAGHPTKLFF. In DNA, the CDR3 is TGTGCCAGCAGTTCGGCAGGACACCCGACGAAACTGTTTTTT.